This T cell receptor beta chain derives from a study of identical twins. Regarding the study as a whole: Cord blood beta clonotypes that were abundant carried fewer insertions, and memory repertoires showed no such trend. Out-of-frame alpha sequences common to twins exhibited an excess of low generation probability.

Each CDR3 protein is one row after TCRdb ran MiXCR on the 5' RACE reads. The sample lists around 500,000 distinct CDR3 sequences, 14% occurring once. With regard to this clonotype: Antigen: not known.

The CDR3 runs to 12 residues. The germline V and J ends were trimmed by 7 bases and 6 bases, with 13 bases remaining between them. The same data also went into a second study, on yellow fever vaccine responses in identical twins. Per that study: Among the twins, the vaccine T cell response reportedly seemed partly convergent and partly personalized.

Specimen: CD4+ T cells sorted from blood. The source is a woman aged 18-35 years in good health. The rearrangement uses TRBV12-3 or TRBV12-4 and TRBJ2-7, with D possibly being TRBD1 (6 bases). The CDR3 nucleotides read TGTGCCAGCAAACGTACAGGGTTCGAGCAGTACTTC. This codes for CASKRTGFEQYF.